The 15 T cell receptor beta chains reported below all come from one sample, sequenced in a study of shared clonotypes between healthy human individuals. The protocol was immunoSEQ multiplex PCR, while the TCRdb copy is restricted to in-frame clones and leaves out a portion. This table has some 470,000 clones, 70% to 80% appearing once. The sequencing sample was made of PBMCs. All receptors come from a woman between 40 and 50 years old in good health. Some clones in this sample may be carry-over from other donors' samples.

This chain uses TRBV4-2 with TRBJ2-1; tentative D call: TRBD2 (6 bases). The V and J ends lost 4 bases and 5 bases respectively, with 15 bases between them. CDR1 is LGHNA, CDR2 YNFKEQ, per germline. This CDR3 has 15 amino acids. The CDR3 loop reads CASSLRVAADNEQFF. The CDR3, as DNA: TGTGCCAGCAGCCTCCGGGTAGCGGCCGACAATGAGCAGTTCTTC.

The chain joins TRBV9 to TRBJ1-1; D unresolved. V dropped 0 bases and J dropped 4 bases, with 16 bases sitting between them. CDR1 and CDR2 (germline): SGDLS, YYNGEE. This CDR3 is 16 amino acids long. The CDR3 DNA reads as TGTGCCAGCAGCGTAGGCCCCCCAGGCGTGGTCACTGAAGCTTTCTTT. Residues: CASSVGPPGVVTEAFF.

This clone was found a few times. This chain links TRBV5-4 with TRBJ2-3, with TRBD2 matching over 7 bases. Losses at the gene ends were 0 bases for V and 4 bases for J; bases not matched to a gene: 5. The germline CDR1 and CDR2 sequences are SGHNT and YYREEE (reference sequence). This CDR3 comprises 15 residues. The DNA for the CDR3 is TGTGCCAGCAGCTTGGGTGGCGGGAGATCAGATACGCAGTATTTT. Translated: CASSLGGGRSDTQYF. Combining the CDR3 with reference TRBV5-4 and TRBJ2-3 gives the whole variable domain ETGVTQSPTHLIKTRGQQVTLRCSSQSGHNTVSWYQQALGQGPQFIFQYYREEENGRGNFPPRFSGLQFPNYSSELNVNALELDDSALYLCASSLGGGRSDTQYFGPGTRLTVL.

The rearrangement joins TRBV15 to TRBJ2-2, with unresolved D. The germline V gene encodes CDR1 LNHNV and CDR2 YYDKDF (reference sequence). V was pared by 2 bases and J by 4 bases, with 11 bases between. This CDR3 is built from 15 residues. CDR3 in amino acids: CATSRYGGSTGELFF. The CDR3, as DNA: TGTGCCACCAGCAGATACGGCGGAAGCACCGGGGAGCTGTTTTTT.

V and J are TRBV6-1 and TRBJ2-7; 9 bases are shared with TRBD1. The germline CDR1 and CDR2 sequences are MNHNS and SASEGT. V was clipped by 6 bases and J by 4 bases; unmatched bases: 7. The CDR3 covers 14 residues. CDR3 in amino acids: CASREPGQGYEQYF. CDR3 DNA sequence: TGTGCCAGCAGGGAACCGGGACAGGGTTACGAGCAGTACTTC.

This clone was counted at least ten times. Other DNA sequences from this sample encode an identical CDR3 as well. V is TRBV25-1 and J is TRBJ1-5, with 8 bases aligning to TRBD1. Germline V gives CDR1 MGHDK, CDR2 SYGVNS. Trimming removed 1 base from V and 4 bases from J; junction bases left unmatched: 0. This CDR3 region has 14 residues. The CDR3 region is CASSEWTGNQPQHF. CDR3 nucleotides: TGTGCCAGCAGTGAATGGACAGGGAATCAGCCCCAGCATTTT.

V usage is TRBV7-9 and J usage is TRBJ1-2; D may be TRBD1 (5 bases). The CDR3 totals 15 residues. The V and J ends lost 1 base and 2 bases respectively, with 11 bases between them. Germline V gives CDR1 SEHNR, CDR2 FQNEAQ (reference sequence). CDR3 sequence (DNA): TGTGCCAGCAGCTTAGGACAGTCCCGGAACTATGGCTACACCTTC. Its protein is CASSLGQSRNYGYTF.

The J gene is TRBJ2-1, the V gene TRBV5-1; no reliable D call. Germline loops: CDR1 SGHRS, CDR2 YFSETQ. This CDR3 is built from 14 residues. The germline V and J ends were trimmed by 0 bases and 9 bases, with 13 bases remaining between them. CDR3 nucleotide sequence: TGCGCCAGCAGCTTGGGGTCCCTTATTAGTGAGCAGTTCTTC. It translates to CASSLGSLISEQFF.

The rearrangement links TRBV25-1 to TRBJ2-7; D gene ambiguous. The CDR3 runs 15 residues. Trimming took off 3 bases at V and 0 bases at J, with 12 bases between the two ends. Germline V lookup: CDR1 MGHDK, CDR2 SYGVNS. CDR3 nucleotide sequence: TGTGCCAGCAGTGAGGCAGGACCGAGCTCCTACGAGCAGTACTTC. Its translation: CASSEAGPSSYEQYF.

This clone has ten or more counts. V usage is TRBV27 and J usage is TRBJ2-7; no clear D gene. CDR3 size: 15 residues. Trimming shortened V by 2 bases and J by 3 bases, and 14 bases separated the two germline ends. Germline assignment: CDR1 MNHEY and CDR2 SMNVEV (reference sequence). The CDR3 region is CASSLLGRNSYEQYF. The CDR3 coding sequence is TGTGCCAGCAGTTTACTGGGCAGGAATAGCTACGAGCAGTACTTC.

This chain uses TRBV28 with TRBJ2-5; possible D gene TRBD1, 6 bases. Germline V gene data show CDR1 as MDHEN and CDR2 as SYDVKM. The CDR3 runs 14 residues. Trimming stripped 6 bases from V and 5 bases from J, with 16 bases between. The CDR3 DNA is TGTGCCAGCAGAAGACCCGGACAGTCTGAGACCCAGTACTTC. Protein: CASRRPGQSETQYF.

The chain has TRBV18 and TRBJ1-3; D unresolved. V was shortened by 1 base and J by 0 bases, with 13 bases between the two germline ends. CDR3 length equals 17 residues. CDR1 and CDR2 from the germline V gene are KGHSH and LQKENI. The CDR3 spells CASSPLPDRDSGNTIYF. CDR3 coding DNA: TGTGCCAGCTCACCACTCCCGGACCGGGACTCTGGAAACACCATATATTTT.

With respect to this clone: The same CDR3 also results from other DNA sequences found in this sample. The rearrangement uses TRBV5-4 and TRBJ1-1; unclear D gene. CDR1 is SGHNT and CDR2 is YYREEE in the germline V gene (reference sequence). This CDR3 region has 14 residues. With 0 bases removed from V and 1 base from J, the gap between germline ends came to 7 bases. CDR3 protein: CASSLGTGNTEAFF. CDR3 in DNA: TGTGCCAGCAGCTTGGGGACGGGGAACACTGAAGCTTTCTTT.

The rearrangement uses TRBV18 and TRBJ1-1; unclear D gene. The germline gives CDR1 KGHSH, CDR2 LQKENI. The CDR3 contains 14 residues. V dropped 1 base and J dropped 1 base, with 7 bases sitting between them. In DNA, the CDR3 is TGTGCCAGCTCACCACGGGCACAGAACACTGAAGCTTTCTTT. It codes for CASSPRAQNTEAFF.

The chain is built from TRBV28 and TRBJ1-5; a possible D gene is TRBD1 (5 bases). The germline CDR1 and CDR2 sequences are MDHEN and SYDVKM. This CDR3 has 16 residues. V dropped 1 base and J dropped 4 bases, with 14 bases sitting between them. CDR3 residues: CASSLSVGAENQPQHF. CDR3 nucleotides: TGTGCCAGCAGTTTATCGGTCGGGGCGGAAAATCAGCCCCAGCATTTT.